This is a list of T cell receptor beta chains from one sample in a study of CD8 T cells in ankylosing spondylitis. MiXCR, applied by TCRdb to the 5' RACE reads, yields one record per CDR3 protein. The data show about 240,000 distinct CDR3 sequences, approximately 9% seen once. The sample was blood, either unsorted or a sorted T cell fraction (not recorded which). The receptors shown here come from a male donor with ankylosing spondylitis or in good health (not recorded which). Both conserved end residues are part of each CDR3. A D gene is named only where the DNA matches it firmly. Clone size appears in some rows only: once, few, many, or a class for an expanded clone.

J gene | clone size | V gene | D gene | CDR3 protein | CDR3 DNA
TRBJ2-1 | many | TRBV20-1 | NA | CSARQAGPSYNEQFF | TGCAGTGCTAGACAGGCGGGGCCCTCCTACAATGAGCAGTTCTTC
TRBJ1-1 | many | TRBV5-5 | NA | CASSLLLRGSNTEAFF | TGTGCCAGCAGCTTATTATTAAGGGGTAGTAACACTGAAGCTTTCTTT
TRBJ2-6 | many | TRBV6-5 | TRBD1 | CASSYSTGAPGANVLTF | TGTGCCAGCAGTTACTCCACAGGGGCCCCTGGGGCCAACGTCCTGACTTTC
TRBJ1-2 | few | TRBV2 | NA | CASSEDRGSGYTF | TGTGCCAGCAGTGAAGACCGGGGCTCTGGCTACACCTTC
TRBJ2-7 | many | TRBV5-1 | NA | CASSLDPDSVQYF | TGCGCCAGCAGCTTGGATCCGGACTCCGTGCAGTACTTC
TRBJ2-3 | many | TRBV10-3 | NA | CAISVRDTDTQYF | TGTGCCATCAGTGTTAGGGACACAGATACGCAGTATTTT
TRBJ1-5 | many | TRBV20-1 | TRBD1 | CSAGQGMQPQHF | TGCAGTGCTGGACAGGGCATGCAGCCCCAGCATTTT
TRBJ2-1 | many | TRBV20-1 | NA | CSASGMKSSEQFF | TGCAGTGCTAGCGGGATGAAGTCCAGCGAGCAGTTCTTC
TRBJ2-1 | many | TRBV5-5 | TRBD2 | CASSFGLAGGLQFF | TGTGCCAGCAGCTTCGGACTAGCGGGGGGATTGCAGTTCTTC
TRBJ2-1 | NA | TRBV19 | TRBD1 | CASRNIQGDEQFF | TGTGCCAGTAGGAACATCCAGGGGGATGAGCAGTTCTTC
TRBJ2-3 | many | TRBV4-2 | NA | CASSQQGRSTDTQYF | TGTGCCAGCAGCCAACAGGGCAGAAGCACAGATACGCAGTATTTT
TRBJ2-1 | many | TRBV5-6 | NA | CASSTPQRRSYNEQFF | TGTGCCAGCAGCACCCCTCAGCGGAGATCCTACAATGAGCAGTTCTTC
TRBJ2-1 | few | TRBV14 | NA | CASSQDLTRHEQFF | TGTGCCAGCAGCCAAGATCTTACCCGTCATGAGCAGTTCTTC
TRBJ2-2 | few | TRBV6-1 | NA | CASRGRYTGELFF | TGTGCCAGCAGGGGCCGGTACACCGGGGAGCTGTTTTTT
TRBJ2-5 | NA | TRBV12-3/TRBV12-4 | NA | CASRKGETQYF | TGTGCCAGCAGGAAGGGAGAGACCCAGTACTTC
TRBJ2-2 | few | TRBV7-9 | TRBD1 | CASSPFRRDRGTGELFF | TGTGCCAGCAGCCCCTTCCGACGGGACAGGGGCACCGGGGAGCTGTTTTTT
TRBJ2-4 | many | TRBV20-1 | TRBD2 | CSARDILAGESDIQYF | TGCAGTGCTAGAGATATCCTAGCGGGAGAGAGTGACATTCAGTACTTC
TRBJ2-4 | many | TRBV20-1 | NA | CSATTGHPKNIQYF | TGCAGTGCTACTACCGGCCACCCCAAAAACATTCAGTACTTC
TRBJ2-1 | many | TRBV20-1 | TRBD2 | CSATTSGSIEEEQFF | TGCAGTGCTACTACTAGCGGGAGCATCGAAGAGGAGCAGTTCTTC
TRBJ2-7 | many | TRBV5-6 | TRBD2 | CASSLGLADYEQYF | TGTGCCAGCAGCTTGGGACTAGCGGACTACGAGCAGTACTTC
TRBJ2-1 | many | TRBV7-7 | TRBD2 | CASSQGLAGVNEQFF | TGTGCTAGCAGCCAGGGACTAGCGGGAGTAAATGAGCAGTTCTTC
TRBJ2-1 | many | TRBV4-1 | TRBD2 | CASSQEQRLAGEGWYNEQFF | TGCGCCAGCAGCCAAGAGCAGAGGCTAGCGGGAGAAGGATGGTACAATGAGCAGTTCTTC
TRBJ1-5 | few | TRBV20-1 | TRBD1 | CSALRGPSNSQPQHF | TGCAGTGCCCTCAGGGGGCCGAGTAACAGTCAGCCCCAGCATTTT
TRBJ2-7 | many | TRBV7-9 | NA | CASSLETAAPYF | TGTGCCAGCAGCTTAGAAACAGCTGCTCCGTACTTC
TRBJ2-2 | many | TRBV20-1 | TRBD1 | CSARARDRANTGELFF | TGCAGTGCTAGAGCCCGGGACAGGGCGAACACCGGGGAGCTGTTTTTT
TRBJ2-7 | NA | TRBV19 | TRBD1 | CASSPWTGGEQYF | TGTGCCAGTAGTCCTTGGACAGGGGGCGAGCAGTACTTC
TRBJ2-2 | many | TRBV24-1 | NA | CATSDPRETRTGELFF | TGTGCCACCAGTGATCCTAGGGAGACCAGAACCGGGGAGCTGTTTTTT
TRBJ1-1 | many | TRBV20-1 | NA | CSASRVPNTEAFF | TGCAGTGCTAGCCGGGTCCCGAACACTGAAGCTTTCTTT
TRBJ2-7 | many | TRBV7-2 | NA | CASSLALYEQYF | TGTGCCAGCAGCTTAGCGCTCTACGAGCAGTACTTC
TRBJ2-1 | many | TRBV20-1 | TRBD2 | CSANPTSGGNEQFF | TGCAGTGCCAACCCGACTAGCGGGGGCAATGAGCAGTTCTTC
TRBJ1-1 | many | TRBV7-6 | NA | CASSSLGPEAFF | TGTGCCAGCAGCTCCTTGGGCCCTGAAGCTTTCTTT
TRBJ1-4 | few | TRBV12-3/TRBV12-4 | NA | CASSHDRSNEKLFF | TGTGCCAGCAGTCACGACAGATCTAATGAAAAACTGTTTTTT
TRBJ1-5 | many | TRBV20-1 | NA | CSASRVTSQHF | TGCAGTGCTAGCAGGGTGACGTCCCAGCATTTT
TRBJ1-4 | few | TRBV30 | TRBD1 | CAWYAGTGHEKLFF | TGTGCCTGGTATGCCGGGACAGGGCACGAAAAACTGTTTTTT
TRBJ1-1 | NA | TRBV19 | NA | CASTALMSRNTEAFF | TGTGCCAGTACCGCCTTGATGAGCAGGAACACTGAAGCTTTCTTT
TRBJ2-1 | many | TRBV5-1 | NA | CASSFPRGAQFF | TGCGCCAGCAGCTTTCCCAGGGGGGCGCAGTTCTTC
TRBJ2-7 | many | TRBV5-8 | NA | CASSSIGSWASYEQYF | TGTGCCAGCAGCTCGATCGGTAGTTGGGCTTCCTACGAGCAGTACTTC
TRBJ1-6 | few | TRBV15 | NA | CATSRGEVNNSPLHF | TGTGCCACCAGCAGAGGAGAGGTGAACAATTCACCCCTCCACTTT
TRBJ2-5 | few | TRBV7-2 | NA | CASSLGFRQETQYF | TGTGCCAGCAGCTTAGGGTTTCGCCAAGAGACCCAGTACTTC
TRBJ2-1 | many | TRBV5-1 | NA | CASSRQSSSYNEQFF | TGCGCCAGCAGCCGACAGTCCTCCTCCTACAATGAGCAGTTCTTC
TRBJ2-5 | many | TRBV5-6 | NA | CASSLAGLETQYF | TGTGCCAGCAGCTTGGCCGGGTTAGAGACCCAGTACTTC
TRBJ1-2 | many | TRBV20-1 | TRBD1 | CSAARQGGANYGYTF | TGCAGTGCGGCGCGACAGGGGGGAGCTAACTATGGCTACACCTTC
TRBJ2-1 | many | TRBV2 | NA | CASSDRPAPFVEQFF | TGTGCCAGCAGTGACAGGCCAGCCCCTTTTGTGGAGCAGTTCTTC
TRBJ1-4 | NA | TRBV7-9 | TRBD1 | CASSHTEPGQFNEKLFF | TGTGCCAGCAGCCACACCGAACCGGGACAGTTTAATGAAAAACTGTTTTTT
TRBJ2-7 | many | TRBV30 | TRBD2 | CAWSVAGGEQYF | TGTGCCTGGAGTGTGGCGGGAGGGGAGCAGTACTTC
TRBJ2-5 | many | TRBV27 | TRBD1 | CASSLVGPTGQETQYF | TGTGCCAGCAGTCTCGTCGGGCCGACAGGGCAAGAGACCCAGTACTTC
TRBJ1-5 | many | TRBV5-6 | NA | CASSFSQVVGGNQPQHF | TGTGCCAGCAGCTTTTCACAGGTAGTAGGTGGCAATCAGCCCCAGCATTTT
TRBJ1-5 | many | TRBV12-3/TRBV12-4 | NA | CASSSPVTGQPQHF | TGTGCCAGCAGTTCCCCGGTGACGGGTCAGCCCCAGCATTTT
TRBJ1-2 | NA | TRBV6-1 | NA | CASSPYQGRADGYTF | TGTGCCAGCAGTCCCTACCAGGGCAGGGCTGATGGCTACACCTTC
TRBJ2-1 | many | TRBV10-3 | TRBD2 | CAISESGREVDEQFF | TGTGCCATCAGTGAGTCTGGGAGGGAGGTGGATGAGCAGTTCTTC
TRBJ1-6 | many | TRBV11-2 | NA | CASRQSTASDNSPLHF | TGTGCCAGCAGACAAAGCACAGCCTCTGATAATTCACCCCTCCACTTT
TRBJ1-2 | many | TRBV10-3 | NA | CAISADNYGYTF | TGTGCCATCAGTGCTGACAACTATGGCTACACCTTC
TRBJ2-5 | many | TRBV29-1 | NA | CSVADGTLSSTQYF | TGCAGCGTTGCCGACGGTACCTTGTCTTCGACCCAGTACTTC
TRBJ2-1 | NA | TRBV4-3 | NA | CASSQAPSRGNEQFF | TGCGCCAGCAGCCAAGCCCCTAGTCGGGGCAATGAGCAGTTCTTC